Listed below are T cell receptor beta chains from one sample, sequenced in a study of blood T cell repertoires in COVID-19. The protocol was immunoSEQ multiplex PCR, while the TCRdb copy is restricted to in-frame clones and leaves out a portion. The sample lists about 220,000 clones, less than 90% occurring once. The sample consisted of peripheral blood. The receptors derive from a woman in her sixties or seventies who had recovered from COVID-19. Each CDR3 is given with its conserved first and last residue.

J gene,CDR3 length,V gene,CDR3 protein
TRBJ1-6,14,TRBV5-6,CASNQQGADSPLHF
TRBJ2-2,15,TRBV5-6,CASSSYQSEAGELFF
TRBJ2-7,15,TRBV6-5,CASSYAGTGTYEQYF
TRBJ2-7,15,TRBV5-4,CASSLVAGADYEQYF
TRBJ2-2,16,TRBV4-2,CASSQVAGGITGELFF
TRBJ1-2,15,TRBV19,CASSMKITGNYGYTF
TRBJ1-2,15,TRBV9,CASSTGQGAFYGYTF
TRBJ1-2,16,TRBV4-3,CASSLGGQGPSYGYTF
TRBJ1-5,15,TRBV6-4,CASSDSRSSNQPQHF
TRBJ1-4,14,TRBV5-5,CASCLGQGAEKLFF
TRBJ1-5,15,TRBV10-3,CAISEGGQPDQPQHF
TRBJ2-5,13,TRBV6-5,CASSYGSWETQYF
TRBJ2-7,15,TRBV4-3,CASSQDTGEGYEQYF
TRBJ2-1,14,TRBV7-2,CASSLGLAGGLQFF
TRBJ2-7,13,TRBV5-4,CASSLSQGREQYF
TRBJ2-3,16,TRBV13,CASSAGLAGITDTQYF
TRBJ2-5,17,TRBV4-3,CASSQSRAGGFRETQYF
TRBJ2-2,16,TRBV27,CASSFRTGRYTGELFF
TRBJ1-1,13,TRBV11-1,CASSFTGNTEAFF
TRBJ2-3,18,TRBV9,CASSTRLAGGPEADTQYF
TRBJ1-1,19,TRBV5-4,CASSLDFRYHRPENTEAFF
TRBJ2-1,13,TRBV5-5,CASGKLAPNEQFF
TRBJ1-2,14,TRBV5-8,CASSSWDRADGYTF
TRBJ1-3,14,TRBV7-9,CASSLKTGGNTIYF
TRBJ1-1,14,TRBV18,CASSVEGVGTEAFF
TRBJ2-3,16,TRBV7-8,CASSFTAPGGTDTQYF
TRBJ1-1,13,TRBV3-1/TRBV3-2,CASSQATLRGAFF
TRBJ1-2,14,TRBV7-8,CASSLGRRDYGYTF
TRBJ1-3,13,TRBV19,CASSIPGADTIYF
TRBJ2-5,15,TRBV7-7,CASSSGTSYQETQYF
TRBJ1-2,13,TRBV3-1/TRBV3-2,CASSRGTDDGYTF
TRBJ1-6,15,TRBV7-9,CASSSLTGYNSPLHF
TRBJ2-2,17,TRBV9,CASSVSQIDLNTGELFF
TRBJ2-7,13,TRBV13,CASSYPGGAGQYF
TRBJ1-5,14,TRBV2,CASRPDRVGQPQHF
TRBJ2-3,17,TRBV21-1,CASSKVGYTGGKDTQYF
TRBJ1-2,13,TRBV5-6,CASSPTPNYGYTF
TRBJ1-2,13,TRBV19,CASSIDRAYGYTF
TRBJ2-3,16,TRBV4-1,CASSRSSGGSTDTQYF
TRBJ2-1,13,TRBV19,CAAAGSSYNEQFF
TRBJ1-6,16,TRBV30,CAWTLTGIQPNSPLHF
TRBJ1-4,16,TRBV5-4,CASSTLTGGIREKLFF
TRBJ2-3,13,TRBV6-1,CASSSAVSDTQYF
TRBJ2-1,15,TRBV7-8,CASSLGSGVNNEQFF
TRBJ2-6,16,TRBV5-1,CASSPGQGAGANVLTF
TRBJ1-2,15,TRBV27,CASSSRLGANYGYTF
TRBJ2-5,11,TRBV30,CAWSGGETQYF
TRBJ1-5,18,TRBV6-2/TRBV6-3,CASSYSKELSHTDQPQHF
TRBJ2-2,16,TRBV6-5,CASSWTSGVYTGELFF
TRBJ2-3,12,TRBV5-6,CASSLVPDTQYF
TRBJ1-2,15,TRBV30,CAWSVRRQGLYGYTF
TRBJ1-3,14,TRBV7-9,CASSFSGIENTIYF
TRBJ2-3,13,TRBV5-4,CAQRSGGQDTQYF
TRBJ2-5,15,TRBV5-1,CASSQGSSGAETQYF
TRBJ2-3,13,TRBV7-2,CASSLSFTDTQYF
TRBJ2-1,15,TRBV5-1,CASSRERSSYNEQFF
TRBJ1-6,16,TRBV30,CAWSVPGGGYNSPLHF
TRBJ1-2,14,TRBV3-1/TRBV3-2,CASSIGTGSYGYTF
TRBJ2-1,17,TRBV3-1/TRBV3-2,CASSQEVVAGPGNEQFF